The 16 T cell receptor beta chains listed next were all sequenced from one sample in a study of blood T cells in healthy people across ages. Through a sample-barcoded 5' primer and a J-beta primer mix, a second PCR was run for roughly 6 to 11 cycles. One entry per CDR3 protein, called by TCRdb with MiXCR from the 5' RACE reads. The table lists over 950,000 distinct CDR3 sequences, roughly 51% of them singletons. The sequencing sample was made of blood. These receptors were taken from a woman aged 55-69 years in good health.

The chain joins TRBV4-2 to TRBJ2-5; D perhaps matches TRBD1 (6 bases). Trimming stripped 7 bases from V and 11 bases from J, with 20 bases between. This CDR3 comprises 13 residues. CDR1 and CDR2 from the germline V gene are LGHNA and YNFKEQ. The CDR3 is CASKCVGAGEQYF. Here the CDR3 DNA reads TGTGCCAGCAAATGTGTGGGGGCTGGTGAGCAGTACTTC.

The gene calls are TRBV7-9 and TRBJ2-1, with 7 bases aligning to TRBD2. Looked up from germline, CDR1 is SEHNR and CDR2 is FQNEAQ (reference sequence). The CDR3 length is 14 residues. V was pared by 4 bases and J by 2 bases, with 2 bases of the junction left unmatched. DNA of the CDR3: TGTGCCAGCAGCTCGACTAGCCCCTACAATGAGCAGTTCTTC. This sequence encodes CASSSTSPYNEQFF.

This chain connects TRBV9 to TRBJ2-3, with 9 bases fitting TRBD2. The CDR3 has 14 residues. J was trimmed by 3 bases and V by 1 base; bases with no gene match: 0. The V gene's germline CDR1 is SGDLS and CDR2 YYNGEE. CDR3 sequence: CASSVLAGTDTQYF. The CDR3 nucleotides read TGTGCCAGCAGCGTACTAGCGGGAACAGATACGCAGTATTTT.

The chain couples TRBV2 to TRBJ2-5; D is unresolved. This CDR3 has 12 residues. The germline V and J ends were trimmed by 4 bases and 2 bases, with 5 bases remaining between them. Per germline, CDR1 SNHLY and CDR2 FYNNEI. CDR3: CASSAGQETQYF. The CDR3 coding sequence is TGTGCCAGCAGTGCAGGACAAGAGACCCAGTACTTC.

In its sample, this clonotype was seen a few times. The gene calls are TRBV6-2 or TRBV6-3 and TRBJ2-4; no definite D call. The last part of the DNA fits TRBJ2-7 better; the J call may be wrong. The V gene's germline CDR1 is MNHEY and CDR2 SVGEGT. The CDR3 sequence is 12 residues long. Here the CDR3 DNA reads TGTGCCACAACGTACAGATCCTACGAGCAGTACTTC. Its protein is CATTYRSYEQYF.

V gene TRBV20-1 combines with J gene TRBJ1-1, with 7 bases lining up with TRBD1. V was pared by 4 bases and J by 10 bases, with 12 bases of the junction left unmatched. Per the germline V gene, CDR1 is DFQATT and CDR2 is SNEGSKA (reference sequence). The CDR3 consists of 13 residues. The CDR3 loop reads CSAKLGRGRGAFF. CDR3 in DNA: TGCAGTGCTAAATTGGGGAGGGGGCGAGGAGCTTTCTTT.

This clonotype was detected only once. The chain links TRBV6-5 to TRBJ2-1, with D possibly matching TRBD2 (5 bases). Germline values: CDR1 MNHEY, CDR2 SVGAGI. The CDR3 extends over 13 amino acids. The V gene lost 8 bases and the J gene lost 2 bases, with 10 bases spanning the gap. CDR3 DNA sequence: TGTGCCAGCCGAGTTAGCGCCTACAATGAGCAGTTCTTC. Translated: CASRVSAYNEQFF.

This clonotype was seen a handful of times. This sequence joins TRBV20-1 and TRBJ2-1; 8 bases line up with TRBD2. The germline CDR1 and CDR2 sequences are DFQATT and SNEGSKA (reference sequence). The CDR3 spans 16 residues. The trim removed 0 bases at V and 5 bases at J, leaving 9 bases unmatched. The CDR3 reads CSARDMASGLNNEQFF. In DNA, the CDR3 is TGCAGTGCTAGAGATATGGCTAGCGGGCTTAACAATGAGCAGTTCTTC.

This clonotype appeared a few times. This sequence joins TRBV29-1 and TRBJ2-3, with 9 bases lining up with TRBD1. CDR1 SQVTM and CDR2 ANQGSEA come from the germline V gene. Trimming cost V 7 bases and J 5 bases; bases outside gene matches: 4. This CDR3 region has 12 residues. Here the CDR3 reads CSARQGEDTQYF. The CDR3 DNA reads TGCAGCGCACGACAGGGGGAAGATACGCAGTATTTT.

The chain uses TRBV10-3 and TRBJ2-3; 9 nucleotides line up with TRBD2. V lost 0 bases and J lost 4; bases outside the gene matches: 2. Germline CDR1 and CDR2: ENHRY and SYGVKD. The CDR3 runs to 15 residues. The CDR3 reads CAISESAGGADTQYF. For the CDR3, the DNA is TGTGCCATCAGTGAGTCAGCGGGGGGCGCAGATACGCAGTATTTT.

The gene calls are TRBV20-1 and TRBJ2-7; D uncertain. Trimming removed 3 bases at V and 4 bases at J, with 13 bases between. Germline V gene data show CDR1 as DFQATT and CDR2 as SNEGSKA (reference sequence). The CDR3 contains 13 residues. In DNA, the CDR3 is TGCAGTGCTAGTGCCCCCGGGCAGTACGAGCAGTACTTC. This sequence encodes CSASAPGQYEQYF.

CDR3 loop: CSVEKGRTEAFF. The CDR3 DNA follows: TGCAGCGTTGAGAAGGGGCGCACTGAAGCTTTCTTT. The chain links TRBV29-1 to TRBJ1-1, with D tentatively TRBD1 (5 bases). The CDR3 contains 12 residues. Trimming took off 3 bases at V and 4 bases at J, with 9 bases between the two ends. CDR1 is SQVTM and CDR2 is ANQGSEA in the germline V gene.

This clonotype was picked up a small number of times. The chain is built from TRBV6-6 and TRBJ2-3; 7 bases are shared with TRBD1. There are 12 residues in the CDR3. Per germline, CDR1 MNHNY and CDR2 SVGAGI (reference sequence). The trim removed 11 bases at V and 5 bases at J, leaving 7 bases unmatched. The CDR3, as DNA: TGTGCCGGAGGACAGGCTGGAGATACGCAGTATTTT. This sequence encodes CAGGQAGDTQYF.

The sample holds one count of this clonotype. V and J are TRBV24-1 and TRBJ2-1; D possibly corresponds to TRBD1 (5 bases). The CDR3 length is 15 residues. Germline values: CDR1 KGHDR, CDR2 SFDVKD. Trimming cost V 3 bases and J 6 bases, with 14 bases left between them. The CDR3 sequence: CATSDATVSPNEQFF. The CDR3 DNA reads TGTGCCACCAGTGATGCGACAGTGTCCCCCAATGAGCAGTTCTTC.

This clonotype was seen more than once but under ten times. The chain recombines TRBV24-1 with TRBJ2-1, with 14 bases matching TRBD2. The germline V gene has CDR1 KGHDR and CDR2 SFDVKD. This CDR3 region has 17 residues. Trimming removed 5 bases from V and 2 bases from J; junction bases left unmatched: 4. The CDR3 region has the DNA TGTGCCACCAGTGGTGGGACTAGCGGGAGTACCTACAATGAGCAGTTCTTC. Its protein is CATSGGTSGSTYNEQFF.

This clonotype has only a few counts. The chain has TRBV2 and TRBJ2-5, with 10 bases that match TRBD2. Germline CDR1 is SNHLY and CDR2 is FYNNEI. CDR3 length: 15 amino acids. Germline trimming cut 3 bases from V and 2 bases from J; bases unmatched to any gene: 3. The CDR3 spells CASSELAGVQETQYF. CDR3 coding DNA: TGTGCCAGCAGTGAGCTAGCGGGAGTTCAAGAGACCCAGTACTTC.